These 23 T cell receptor beta chains were all obtained from the same sample, sequenced in a study of T cell responses to AZD1222 COVID-19 vaccine (dated by TCRdb to the early 2020s). This specimen's time point label, interpreted: about 28 days (+/-7) after the second vaccine dose. To prepare the library, the immunoSEQ multiplex PCR assay was applied. TCRdb carries this immuneACCESS record with in-frame sequences only. Its versions omit some clonotypes, under half of them owing to an unresolved V gene in the studies checked, with the rest unexplained. Counted in this sample were about 140,000 clones; about 89% of them appeared once. The ten largest make up 1% to 1.5% of the sample. The sequences come from peripheral blood, collected 28 days after the second AZD1222 dose. Receptors originate from an adult who received the AZD1222 COVID-19 vaccine.

The chain employs TRBV4-3 and TRBJ1-4; 8 positions agree with TRBD1. This CDR3 is built from 16 residues. Germline assignment: CDR1 LGHNA and CDR2 YSLEER. Trimming at V came to 4 bases and at J to 7 bases, leaving 11 bases not matched to a gene. For the CDR3, the DNA is TGCGCCAGCAGCCCTGCTGGCAGGGGGCGTTCTGAAAAACTGTTTTTT. Its protein product is CASSPAGRGRSEKLFF.

The rearrangement joins TRBV6-5 to TRBJ1-5, with D unclear. CDR1 and CDR2 from the germline V gene are MNHEY and SVGAGI. Trimming took off 7 bases at V and 4 bases at J, with 11 bases between the two ends. The length of the CDR3 is 13 residues. The CDR3 coding sequence is TGTGCCAGCAAGCACAACTTAAATCAGCCCCAGCATTTT. Encoded protein: CASKHNLNQPQHF.

V and J are TRBV3-1 (or the pseudogene TRBV3-2) and TRBJ1-5, with 8 bases lining up with TRBD1. Germline assignment: CDR1 LGHDT and CDR2 YNNKEL (reference sequence). V lost 0 bases to trimming and J lost 9 bases; unmatched junction nucleotides: 7. CDR3 size: 15 residues. The CDR3 nucleotides read TGTGCCAGCAGCCAAGACCCAGGGGGCGCAGGGCCCCAGCATTTT. Translation: CASSQDPGGAGPQHF.

The V gene is TRBV9, the J gene TRBJ1-1; a weak D match, TRBD1 (5 bases). Per the germline V gene, CDR1 is SGDLS and CDR2 is YYNGEE. The length of the CDR3 is 16 residues. Trimming stripped 3 bases from V and 0 bases from J, with 15 bases between. CDR3 sequence (DNA): TGTGCCAGCAGCGCGCACCAGGGACCTATGAACACTGAAGCTTTCTTT. This codes for CASSAHQGPMNTEAFF.

This clone has more than one count but fewer than ten. The chain uses TRBV2 and TRBJ2-4; no clear D gene. Looked up from germline, CDR1 is SNHLY and CDR2 is FYNNEI. The germline V and J ends were trimmed by 10 bases and 1 base, with 17 bases remaining between them. This CDR3 is built from 15 residues. CDR3 nucleotides: TGTGCCACCAAGGACCGCTTCAGTGCCAAAAACATTCAGTACTTC. The encoded protein is CATKDRFSAKNIQYF.

The V and J genes are TRBV19 and TRBJ2-5; possibly TRBD2 for D (5 bases). V gave up 6 bases and J gave up 0 bases, with 20 bases separating them. CDR1 LNHDA and CDR2 SQIVND come from the germline V gene (reference sequence). The CDR3 runs 17 residues. CDR3 in amino acids: CASSQQRGRLYQETQYF. The CDR3 nucleotides are TGTGCCAGTAGCCAACAACGAGGGCGTCTGTACCAAGAGACCCAGTACTTC.

The J gene is TRBJ1-5, the V gene TRBV6-6, with D possibly TRBD1 on 5 matching bases. The ends were cut back, 6 bases at V and 7 bases at J, with 7 bases in the middle. The CDR3 has 11 residues. CDR1 and CDR2 from the germline V gene are MNHNY and SVGAGI (reference sequence). The CDR3 nucleotides read TGTGCCAGCAGCCAGGGACAGCCCCAGCATTTT. This sequence encodes CASSQGQPQHF.

The chain links TRBV18 to TRBJ1-2, with no clear D. The CDR3 has 14 residues. The germline V gene encodes CDR1 KGHSH and CDR2 LQKENI. V dropped 0 bases and J dropped 9 bases, with 14 bases sitting between them. The CDR3 coding sequence is TGTGCCAGCTCACCACCGTTGGAGACCGGGAGCTACACCTTC. This gives the protein CASSPPLETGSYTF.

The V call is TRBV29-1, the J call TRBJ2-3, with D perhaps TRBD2 (5 bases). Trimming stripped 6 bases from V and 1 base from J, with 8 bases between. The length of the CDR3 is 12 residues. Germline CDR1 is SQVTM and CDR2 is ANQGSEA. The chain's CDR3 is CSVTGGTDTQYF. CDR3 nucleotides: TGCAGCGTGACCGGGGGCACAGATACGCAGTATTTT.

CDR3 amino acids: CASSIDLGQGIVHGYTF. As DNA, the CDR3 is TGTGCCAGTAGTATAGATCTCGGGCAAGGGATCGTCCATGGCTACACCTTC. This chain joins TRBV19 and TRBJ1-2, with unresolved D. Germline V gene data show CDR1 as LNHDA and CDR2 as SQIVND (reference sequence). The CDR3 is 17 amino acids. V gave up 0 bases and J gave up 6 bases, with 20 bases separating them.

The chain combines TRBV2 with TRBJ1-5; 8 bases are shared with TRBD1. The V segment lost 6 bases and the J segment 9 bases; nucleotides outside the gene matches: 13. CDR3 size: 15 residues. In germline, CDR1 is SNHLY, CDR2 FYNNEI. CDR3 bases: TGTGCCAGCAGCTCCGGGACAGGATCAGTTGGGCCCCAGCATTTT. Its translation: CASSSGTGSVGPQHF.

This chain joins TRBV7-9 and TRBJ2-2; maybe TRBD1 (6 bases). Germline CDR1 is SEHNR and CDR2 is FQNEAQ (reference sequence). CDR3 size: 16 residues. Trimming took off 1 base at V and 0 bases at J, with 9 bases between the two ends. The CDR3 region is CASSLEGHPNTGELFF. The CDR3 DNA reads TGTGCCAGCAGCTTAGAGGGACATCCGAACACCGGGGAGCTGTTTTTT.

The chain uses TRBV5-1 and TRBJ2-2; D is ambiguous. The CDR3 runs 15 residues. Trimming removed 4 bases from V and 4 bases from J, with 14 bases in between. The germline gives CDR1 SGHRS, CDR2 YFSETQ. CDR3 DNA: TGCGCCAGCAGCCGCATAGTTTCCGGCACCGGGGAGCTGTTTTTT. This encodes CASSRIVSGTGELFF.

The chain recombines TRBV7-9 with TRBJ2-7; 9 bases map to TRBD1. Germline lookup yields CDR1 SEHNR and CDR2 FQNEAQ (reference sequence). This CDR3 comprises 14 residues. The V segment lost 5 bases and the J segment 7 bases; nucleotides outside the gene matches: 9. CDR3 sequence reads: CASSNRDREWEQYF. The CDR3 DNA reads as TGTGCCAGCAGCAACCGGGACAGGGAATGGGAGCAGTACTTC.

The rearrangement uses TRBV11-2 and TRBJ2-1; 7 positions agree with TRBD1. The germline gives CDR1 SGHAT, CDR2 FQNNGV. This CDR3 is built from 16 residues. V was clipped by 4 bases and J by 10 bases; unmatched bases: 16. In DNA form, the CDR3 reads TGTGCCAGCAGCTCCATCCGGGACAGAAGAAGTTTCGAGCAGTTCTTC. This gives the protein CASSSIRDRRSFEQFF.

This clone was detected once. DNA of the CDR3: TGTGCCAGCAGTTACTCTTGGGACAGGAATTCACCCCTCCACTTT. It yields the protein CASSYSWDRNSPLHF. The chain links TRBV6-5 to TRBJ1-6, with 8 nucleotides matching TRBD1. Per germline, CDR1 MNHEY and CDR2 SVGAGI. V trimming: 0 bases; J trimming: 7 bases; junction bases outside the gene matches: 2. The CDR3 is 15 amino acids.

The chain employs TRBV3-1 (or the pseudogene TRBV3-2) and TRBJ2-1; 11 positions agree with TRBD2. The CDR3 loop spans 18 amino acids. CDR1 LGHDT and CDR2 YNNKEL come from the germline V gene (reference sequence). V lost 3 bases, J lost 8 bases, and 15 bases stayed unmatched. The CDR3 sequence is CASSHPLAGGASVDEQFF. The DNA for the CDR3 is TGTGCCAGCAGCCACCCCCTAGCGGGAGGCGCCTCGGTTGATGAGCAGTTCTTC.

This sequence joins TRBV19 and TRBJ1-6; no clear D gene. Germline V CDR1 and CDR2: LNHDA, SQIVND (reference sequence). The ends were cut back, 5 bases at V and 9 bases at J, with 8 bases in the middle. This CDR3 is built from 12 residues. The CDR3 here is CASSLIGSPLHF. CDR3 nucleotides: TGTGCCAGTAGTCTTATAGGTTCACCCCTCCACTTT.

The V gene is TRBV9, the J gene TRBJ2-7, with D perhaps matching TRBD1 or TRBD2 (5 bases each). V was trimmed by 0 bases and J by 6 bases, leaving 13 bases between them. Germline CDR1 SGDLS, CDR2 YYNGEE. The CDR3 consists of 14 residues. DNA for the CDR3: TGTGCCAGCAGCGTAGGGACGGGGCTGGGCGAGCAGTACTTC. Encoded protein: CASSVGTGLGEQYF.

On this clone itself: Other nucleotide sequences in the sample specify the same CDR3. V is TRBV4-2 and J is TRBJ2-7; D gene uncertain. The CDR3 is 12 residues long. V was pared by 1 base and J by 5 bases, with 6 bases between. CDR1 and CDR2 from the germline V gene are LGHNA and YNFKEQ. CDR3 bases: TGTGCCAGCAGCCAAGTGGGAAACGAGCAGTACTTC. Translating it yields CASSQVGNEQYF.

The V and J genes are TRBV7-2 and TRBJ2-7, with 9 bases lining up with TRBD2. Germline CDR1 and CDR2: SGHTA and FQGNSA. V shed 4 bases and J 2 bases; nucleotides not matched to a gene: 6. The CDR3 has 15 residues. The CDR3 is CASSSVAGDTYEQYF. As DNA, the CDR3 is TGTGCCAGCAGCTCGGTAGCGGGGGACACCTACGAGCAGTACTTC. Full variable domain (rest looked up from reference TRBV7-2 and TRBJ2-7): GAGVSQSPSNKVTEKGKDVELRCDPISGHTALYWYRQSLGQGLEFLIYFQGNSAPDKSGLPSDRFSAERTGGSVSTLTIQRTQQEDSAVYLCASSSVAGDTYEQYFGPGTRLTVT.

This rearrangement joins TRBV19 to TRBJ2-7; a weak D match, TRBD2 (5 bases). With 4 bases removed from V and 4 bases from J, the gap between germline ends came to 14 bases. Per germline, CDR1 LNHDA and CDR2 SQIVND (reference sequence). This CDR3 contains 14 residues. The CDR3 coding sequence is TGTGCCAGTAGTAGAGGACTCAGCCCTTACGAGCAGTACTTC. Amino acid sequence: CASSRGLSPYEQYF.

This chain uses TRBV19 with TRBJ2-6, with 7 bases lining up with TRBD1. This CDR3 is 20 amino acids long. CDR1 is LNHDA, CDR2 SQIVND, per germline (reference sequence). J lost 0 bases, V lost 9 bases, and 20 bases had no gene match. This CDR3 reads CASALDRASNGYSGANVLTF. CDR3 in DNA: TGTGCCAGCGCTCTCGACAGGGCCTCTAATGGGTACTCTGGGGCCAACGTCCTGACTTTC.